A selection of T cell receptor beta chains follows, all from one sample in a study of T cells expressing NK-cell markers. Reprocessing the 5' RACE reads, TCRdb reports a single entry for every CDR3 protein and omits DNA. The data include some 150,000 distinct CDR3 sequences; the top ten clones carry over 35%. Sequencing was performed on blood T cells: a sorted CD56 or NKG2C T cell subset, CD4+ or CD8+ T cells, or bulk PBMC T cells (not recorded which). All receptors come from a woman aged 45-65 years in good health. Both conserved end residues are part of each CDR3.

J gene | V gene | CDR3 protein
TRBJ2-1 | TRBV27 | CASSSTLAEQFF
TRBJ2-3 | TRBV4-1 | CASSLIFRSDGGTDTQYF
TRBJ2-2 | TRBV24-1 | CATSDRHEGTGELFF
TRBJ2-1 | TRBV4-2 | CASRGLAVEQFF
TRBJ2-2 | TRBV5-5 | CASCQGAGGELFF
TRBJ2-1 | TRBV5-1 | CASSFLSGTSGRHYNEQFF
TRBJ2-2 | TRBV5-5 | CASSWGRTSGELFF
TRBJ2-1 | TRBV20-1 | CSARGGRYNEQFF
TRBJ1-1 | TRBV6-4 | CASSFRPGTEAFF
TRBJ2-3 | TRBV7-9 | CASSPRQGWTTDTQYF
TRBJ1-5 | TRBV7-6 | CASSLDDSGGQPQHF
TRBJ2-2 | TRBV3-1 | CASSQSLREATPYTGELFF
TRBJ1-4 | TRBV7-6 | CASSPGTAGTNEKLFF
TRBJ2-5 | TRBV5-1 | CASSLTSGAQETQYF
TRBJ2-1 | TRBV2 | CASSEAMTGVLNEQFF
TRBJ2-3 | TRBV7-3 | CASSLSGPRPDTQYF
TRBJ2-1 | TRBV12-3/TRBV12-4 | CASSLHGSGGAYNEQFF
TRBJ2-1 | TRBV12-3/TRBV12-4 | CASSLALGTYDNEQFF
TRBJ2-7 | TRBV6-5 | CASSQTGGAFYEQYF
TRBJ2-1 | TRBV5-1 | CASSSWAGTLEQFF
TRBJ2-1 | TRBV20-1 | CSASSTAGAYNEQFF
TRBJ2-4 | TRBV29-1 | CSAVGPGGAKNIQYF
TRBJ1-1 | TRBV7-3 | CASSWTGGVAEAFF
TRBJ2-2 | TRBV7-9 | CASSPPSPSSLDSELFF
TRBJ1-1 | TRBV20-1 | CSARRPGTRAEAFF
TRBJ2-7 | TRBV5-1 | CASSLQVSYEQYF
TRBJ1-1 | TRBV4-1 | CASSQGARLNTEAFF
TRBJ1-1 | TRBV12-3/TRBV12-4 | CASSLRWEGAFF
TRBJ2-2 | TRBV9 | CASSDPTRGTGELFF
TRBJ1-3 | TRBV6-6 | CASSLGPTGNTIYF
TRBJ2-7 | TRBV4-1 | CASSQEPGSYEQYF
TRBJ2-3 | TRBV7-7 | CASSPDFSTQYF
TRBJ2-3 | TRBV12-3/TRBV12-4 | CASRKLGAADTQYF
TRBJ2-5 | TRBV12-3/TRBV12-4 | CASSLEAGKQTQYF